Following are 23 T cell receptor beta chains from one sample sequenced in a study of T cells expressing NK-cell markers. Reprocessing the 5' RACE reads, TCRdb reports a single entry for every CDR3 protein and omits DNA. The sample table includes 300,000 to 500,000 distinct CDR3 sequences. Sequencing was carried out using blood T cells: a sorted CD56 or NKG2C T cell subset, CD4+ or CD8+ T cells, or bulk PBMC T cells (not recorded which). The origin of the receptors is a woman between 50 and 59 years old in good health.

The rearrangement joins TRBV5-1 to TRBJ1-3; TCRdb names TRBD1, which stays unverified in the absence of DNA. There are 18 residues in the CDR3. Germline-derived CDR1 and CDR2 are SGHRS and YFSETQ. The CDR3 spells CASSLGQATLISGNTIYF.

The V and J genes are TRBV29-1 and TRBJ1-2; TCRdb returns TRBD1, unconfirmable since there is no DNA. The germline V gene encodes CDR1 SQVTM and CDR2 ANQGSEA. The CDR3 spans 13 residues. CDR3 protein: CSVEGASLYGYTF.

V gene TRBV12-3 or TRBV12-4 combines with J gene TRBJ2-2; TCRdb outputs TRBD1, but without DNA this stays unchecked. The CDR3 covers 15 residues. The CDR3 loop is CAGGAGAINTGELFF.

CDR3 amino acids: CATSREASGRAQGEFF. This sequence joins TRBV15 and TRBJ2-1; with no DNA, the TCRdb D assignment of TRBD2 cannot be verified. Germline CDR1 is LNHNV and CDR2 is YYDKDF (reference sequence). The CDR3 runs 16 residues.

J is TRBJ1-6 and V is TRBV7-8. CDR1 and CDR2 (germline): SGHVS, FQNEAQ. CDR3 length equals 14 residues. The CDR3 reads CASSPMLGNSPLHF.

The V gene is TRBV12-5, the J gene TRBJ2-1. Germline lookup yields CDR1 LGHNT and CDR2 FRNRAP. The CDR3 spans 15 residues. The CDR3 here is CASGPQREIYNEQFF. The whole variable domain, remainder taken from reference TRBV12-5 and TRBJ2-1, is DARVTQTPRHKVTEMGQEVTMRCQPILGHNTVFWYRQTMMQGLELLAYFRNRAPLDDSGMPKDRFSAEMPDATLATLKIQPSEPRDSAVYFCASGPQREIYNEQFFGPGTRLTVL.

The chain couples TRBV21-1 to TRBJ2-1; checking the TCRdb D call of TRBD1 is not possible without DNA. TRBV21-1 is a listed pseudogene. This CDR3 is 15 amino acids long. CDR3 region: CASSPRPFSYREQFF.

The genes are TRBV29-1 and TRBJ2-4; checking the TCRdb D call of TRBD2 is not possible without DNA. The CDR3 has 13 residues. Germline CDR1 reads SQVTM; CDR2 reads ANQGSEA. The CDR3 reads CSVDGASGNIQYF.

This rearrangement joins TRBV5-1 to TRBJ2-1; TCRdb's D call of TRBD2 is untestable without DNA. The CDR3 has 15 residues. CDR1 is SGHRS and CDR2 is YFSETQ in the germline V gene. The CDR3 is CASSRGLAGYNEQFF.

The CDR3 here is CSASRGGIQETQYF. The chain links TRBV20-1 to TRBJ2-5; TCRdb lists TRBD1, though no DNA is available to test this call. The CDR3 is made up of 14 amino acids. Germline-derived CDR1 and CDR2 are DFQATT and SNEGSKA (reference sequence).

The genes are TRBV7-6 and TRBJ1-5; TCRdb's D call of TRBD1 is untestable without DNA. The CDR3 totals 15 residues. In germline, CDR1 is SGHVS, CDR2 FNYEAQ. The CDR3 here is CASSLDGQGNQPQHF.

This sequence joins TRBV5-1 and TRBJ2-1; TCRdb's D call, TRBD2, is unchecked because there is no DNA. Germline V gives CDR1 SGHRS, CDR2 YFSETQ. This CDR3 has 15 residues. The chain's CDR3 is CASSNSGTSYNEQFF. The full variable domain, in which reference TRBV5-1 and TRBJ2-1 provide the parts outside the CDR3, is KAGVTQTPRYLIKTRGQQVTLSCSPISGHRSVSWYQQTPGQGLQFLFEYFSETQRNKGNFPGRFSGRQFSNSRSEMNVSTLELGDSALYLCASSNSGTSYNEQFFGPGTRLTVL.

This rearrangement joins TRBV20-1 to TRBJ1-3; the TCRdb D gene call, TRBD1, has no DNA to confirm it. The CDR3 contains 14 residues. The germline CDR1 and CDR2 sequences are DFQATT and SNEGSKA (reference sequence). CDR3 region: CSAQIRGSGNTIYF.

CDR3 region: CASGEGDGTDTQYF. The V gene is TRBV6-2 or TRBV6-3, the J gene TRBJ2-3; no DNA is available, so the TRBD2 call from TCRdb remains unchecked. The germline V gene has CDR1 MNHEY and CDR2 SVGEGT. This CDR3 is built from 14 residues.

The CDR3 region is CASEKGATEAFF. This chain links TRBV2 with TRBJ1-1. The CDR3 loop spans 12 amino acids. Germline V gene lookup returns CDR1 SNHLY and CDR2 FYNNEI.

This sequence joins TRBV19 and TRBJ1-1. CDR3 length equals 15 residues. CDR1 LNHDA and CDR2 SQIVND come from the germline V gene (reference sequence). This CDR3 reads CASSTGRAMNTEAFF. Combining the CDR3 with reference TRBV19 and TRBJ1-1 gives the whole variable domain DGGITQSPKYLFRKEGQNVTLSCEQNLNHDAMYWYRQDPGQGLRLIYYSQIVNDFQKGDIAEGYSVSREKKESFPLTVTSAQKNPTAFYLCASSTGRAMNTEAFFGQGTRLTVV.

This chain connects TRBV3-1 to TRBJ1-1. The CDR3 totals 14 residues. Germline values: CDR1 LGHDT, CDR2 YNNKEL (reference sequence). The CDR3 sequence is CASSPATVNTEAFF. Full variable domain (outside the CDR3, taken from reference TRBV3-1 and TRBJ1-1): DTAVSQTPKYLVTQMGNDKSIKCEQNLGHDTMYWYKQDSKKFLKIMFSYNNKELIINETVPNRFSPKSPDKAHLNLHINSLELGDSAVYFCASSPATVNTEAFFGQGTRLTVV.

V usage is TRBV7-9 and J usage is TRBJ1-1; TCRdb calls TRBD1, which cannot be checked without DNA. Germline values: CDR1 SEHNR, CDR2 FQNEAQ (reference sequence). This CDR3 contains 17 residues. This chain's CDR3 is CASSLTRTGGLNTEAFF.

The chain links TRBV5-1 to TRBJ2-1. Germline CDR1 reads SGHRS; CDR2 reads YFSETQ. The CDR3 contains 15 residues. The chain's CDR3 is CASSLATNSYNEQFF.

This CDR3 reads CASSPAPGYQGYTF. V usage is TRBV7-9 and J usage is TRBJ1-2; without DNA, the TCRdb call of TRBD1 cannot be checked. CDR3 length: 14 residues. CDR1 SEHNR and CDR2 FQNEAQ come from the germline V gene (reference sequence).

The V call is TRBV20-1, the J call TRBJ2-1; the TCRdb D gene call, TRBD2, has no DNA to confirm it. The CDR3 contains 16 residues. The germline V gene encodes CDR1 DFQATT and CDR2 SNEGSKA (reference sequence). The CDR3 protein is CSARDFTSGKYNEQFF.

The chain carries TRBV7-8 and TRBJ2-1; TCRdb lists TRBD2, though no DNA is available to test this call. Per the germline V gene, CDR1 is SGHVS and CDR2 is FQNEAQ. This CDR3 region has 17 residues. The CDR3 is CASSSETGTSKKNEQFF.

The rearrangement joins TRBV20-1 to TRBJ2-1; TCRdb's D gene call, TRBD2, goes unchecked for lack of DNA. CDR1 DFQATT and CDR2 SNEGSKA come from the germline V gene (reference sequence). The length of the CDR3 is 15 residues. CDR3 sequence: CSASGTSGGNNEQFF.